A single sample is the source of the 2 T cell receptor beta chains below, sequenced in a study of shared clonotypes between healthy human individuals. Clones were read by immunoSEQ multiplex PCR, and TCRdb kept only the in-frame ones, dropping some. This sample has approximately 2,300,000 clones, with around 93% found just once. Input material: naive CD4+ T cells from PBMCs. Subset meaning: CD45RA+ positively selected. Receptor source: a man younger than 35 in good health. Some clones in this sample may be carry-over from other donors' samples.

The chain combines TRBV11-2 with TRBJ2-1; 11 bases are a match to TRBD2. The CDR3 covers 16 residues. V was clipped by 1 base and J by 8 bases; unmatched bases: 7. Germline V lookup: CDR1 SGHAT, CDR2 FQNNGV. The CDR3 spells CASSLARLAGIDEQFF. The DNA of the CDR3 is TGTGCCAGCAGCTTAGCGCGACTAGCGGGAATCGATGAGCAGTTCTTC.

There are a few counts of this clone. Here the CDR3 DNA reads TGTGCCAGCAGTTTGGGGGGAGATCAGCCCCAGCATTTT. Its protein is CASSLGGDQPQHF. The chain recombines TRBV27 with TRBJ1-5; possible D gene TRBD1, 5 bases. Germline CDR1 is MNHEY and CDR2 is SMNVEV (reference sequence). CDR3 size: 13 residues. The V end was cut by 3 bases, the J end by 5 bases, with 8 bases between.